Shown below are 17 T cell receptor beta chains from a single sample sequenced in a study of cytomegalovirus exposure and HLA in healthy donors. PCR used 60 Vbeta primers and 13 Jbeta primers. Sequencing was performed with immunoSEQ multiplex PCR; in TCRdb, only in-frame clones are kept and a portion is missing. Among 150,000 to 200,000 clones listed, approximately 80% were seen once. The specimen was PBMCs. These receptors all stem from a man in his late teens or twenties in good health and CMV-seronegative.

The chain has TRBV15 and TRBJ2-5, with 8 positions matching TRBD2. V lost 1 base to trimming and J lost 5 bases; unmatched junction nucleotides: 6. The CDR3 totals 15 residues. Germline CDR1 and CDR2: LNHNV and YYDKDF (reference sequence). The CDR3 DNA reads TGTGCCACCAGCAGAGCTAATAGCGGGAAGGAGACCCAGTACTTC. Its protein is CATSRANSGKETQYF.

The J gene is TRBJ2-5, the V gene TRBV9; D possibly corresponds to TRBD2 (5 bases). This CDR3 is 12 amino acids long. Germline CDR1 and CDR2: SGDLS and YYNGEE. V dropped 4 bases and J dropped 4 bases, with 8 bases sitting between them. CDR3 loop: CASSPEGETQYF. In nucleotides, the CDR3 is TGTGCCAGCAGCCCAGAGGGAGAGACCCAGTACTTC.

The count of this clone is one. The chain employs TRBV5-4 and TRBJ2-2, with D uncertain. The CDR3 totals 14 residues. Germline V gene sequence: CDR1 SGHNT, CDR2 YYREEE (reference sequence). Trimming took off 5 bases at V and 4 bases at J, with 12 bases between the two ends. As DNA, the CDR3 is TGTGCCAGCAGACCGGCCAGACTCACCGGGGAGCTGTTTTTT. It translates to CASRPARLTGELFF.

The chain employs TRBV5-1 and TRBJ2-1, with 11 positions matching TRBD2. V lost 4 bases, J lost 13 bases, and 13 bases stayed unmatched. The CDR3 contains 15 residues. CDR1 and CDR2 (germline): SGHRS, YFSETQ. CDR3 sequence (DNA): TGCGCCAGCAGCCCCTCTGGGGTAGCGGGGGGGCCCCAGTTCTTC. It encodes CASSPSGVAGGPQFF.

The rearrangement uses TRBV6-4 and TRBJ2-2, with TRBD1 identical over 8 bases. CDR3 length: 15 amino acids. Germline lookup yields CDR1 MRHNA and CDR2 SNTAGT. Germline trimming cut 3 bases from V and 5 bases from J; bases unmatched to any gene: 5. The DNA for the CDR3 is TGTGCCAGCAGTGAGCAGGGGGCCTCAACCGGGGAGCTGTTTTTT. Its translation: CASSEQGASTGELFF.

The V gene is TRBV29-1, the J gene TRBJ1-1; D is uncertain. This CDR3 contains 12 residues. Trimming removed 5 bases at V and 0 bases at J, with 7 bases between. Germline CDR1 reads SQVTM; CDR2 reads ANQGSEA. The CDR3 DNA reads as TGCAGCGTTCCCGGGTTGAACACTGAAGCTTTCTTT. Amino acids: CSVPGLNTEAFF.

The chain uses TRBV5-1 and TRBJ2-1; 7 nucleotides agree with TRBD2. CDR1 is SGHRS, CDR2 YFSETQ, per germline. The CDR3 runs to 16 residues. The ends lost 5 bases at V and 1 base at J; junction bases unmatched: 9. The CDR3 loop is CASREGGWLSYNEQFF. CDR3 sequence (DNA): TGCGCCAGCAGGGAGGGAGGGTGGTTGTCCTACAATGAGCAGTTCTTC.

The CDR3 loop is CASSLTSGDTQYF. The CDR3 DNA sequence: TGTGCCAGTAGTCTGACGTCGGGAGATACGCAGTATTTT. The chain employs TRBV19 and TRBJ2-3; D is unclear. The V gene's germline CDR1 is LNHDA and CDR2 SQIVND (reference sequence). This CDR3 comprises 13 residues. With 5 bases removed from V and 5 bases from J, the gap between germline ends came to 11 bases.

The V call is TRBV6-5, the J call TRBJ2-1; possible D gene TRBD1, 5 bases. This CDR3 is 13 amino acids long. CDR1 and CDR2 from the germline V gene are MNHEY and SVGAGI. Trimming took off 2 bases at V and 9 bases at J, with 11 bases between the two ends. The CDR3 DNA follows: TGTGCCAGCAGTTACCCCCAGGGAAGTGAGCAGTTCTTC. It is translated as CASSYPQGSEQFF.

The gene calls are TRBV29-1 and TRBJ1-2, with D tentatively TRBD1 (5 bases). The germline gives CDR1 SQVTM, CDR2 ANQGSEA. The length of the CDR3 is 16 residues. V shed 4 bases and J shed 4 bases, with 22 bases lying between them. The CDR3 DNA reads as TGCAGCGTTGGCCAACAATCTGGGGGGAACCTCTATGGCTACACCTTC. It translates to CSVGQQSGGNLYGYTF.

V is TRBV5-1 and J is TRBJ2-3, with 12 positions matching TRBD2. There are 13 residues in the CDR3. After removal of 9 bases from V and 6 bases from J, the junction contained 5 bases not matched to a gene. Germline CDR1 and CDR2: SGHRS and YFSETQ. The CDR3 reads CATSTSGRDTQYF. The CDR3 region has the DNA TGCGCCACCAGTACTAGCGGGAGGGATACGCAGTATTTT.

This chain links TRBV19 with TRBJ2-7, with D possibly being TRBD2 (6 bases). V was trimmed by 7 bases and J by 4 bases, leaving 20 bases between them. The CDR3 has 15 amino acids. Germline CDR1 is LNHDA and CDR2 is SQIVND (reference sequence). The CDR3 is CASTTAPGETYEQYF. CDR3 nucleotides: TGTGCCAGTACCACCGCCCCGGGAGAAACTTACGAGCAGTACTTC.

This chain links TRBV18 with TRBJ2-1, with 9 bases matching TRBD2. With 3 bases clipped from V and 0 bases from J, the junction kept 0 bases outside the gene matches. CDR1 and CDR2 (germline): KGHSH, LQKENI. This CDR3 is built from 15 residues. CDR3 in amino acids: CASSPSGGSYNEQFF. The DNA of the CDR3 is TGTGCCAGCTCACCTAGCGGGGGCTCCTACAATGAGCAGTTCTTC. The full variable domain, in which reference TRBV18 and TRBJ2-1 provide the parts outside the CDR3, is NAGVMQNPRHLVRRRGQEARLRCSPMKGHSHVYWYRQLPEEGLKFMVYLQKENIIDESGMPKERFSAEFPKEGPSILRIQQVVRGDSAAYFCASSPSGGSYNEQFFGPGTRLTVL.

The V call is TRBV30, the J call TRBJ1-2, with 7 bases matching TRBD1. This CDR3 has 14 residues. J lost 7 bases, V lost 0 bases, and 8 bases had no gene match. Germline V gives CDR1 GTSNPN, CDR2 SVGIG (reference sequence). CDR3 in amino acids: CAWSVRKGAGGYTF. The DNA of the CDR3 is TGTGCCTGGAGTGTACGAAAGGGGGCGGGTGGCTACACCTTC.

The chain carries TRBV28 and TRBJ2-2, with 8 bases fitting TRBD2. This CDR3 comprises 13 residues. Per germline, CDR1 MDHEN and CDR2 SYDVKM. Losses at the gene ends were 10 bases for V and 4 bases for J; bases not matched to a gene: 5. Here the CDR3 reads CAIREGGTGELFF. DNA of the CDR3: TGTGCCATCCGGGAGGGAGGCACCGGGGAGCTGTTTTTT.

V gene TRBV19 combines with J gene TRBJ1-2, with a weak D call TRBD1 (5 bases). Trimming shortened V by 8 bases and J by 2 bases, and 12 bases separated the two germline ends. The CDR3 has 13 amino acids. Looked up from germline, CDR1 is LNHDA and CDR2 is SQIVND (reference sequence). The DNA for the CDR3 is TGTGCCAGTTCGCAGGGCGTCAACTATGGCTACACCTTC. Its translation is CASSQGVNYGYTF.

The chain joins TRBV7-8 to TRBJ1-5, with 7 nucleotides matching TRBD1. Trimming at V came to 3 bases and at J to 1 base, leaving 3 bases not matched to a gene. This CDR3 is 15 amino acids long. Germline V lookup: CDR1 SGHVS, CDR2 FQNEAQ. CDR3 bases: TGTGCCAGCAGCTTGAAACAGGGGAGCAATCAGCCCCAGCATTTT. Its translation: CASSLKQGSNQPQHF.